The present T cell receptor beta chain was sequenced within a study of Ad26.COV2.S vaccination and SARS-CoV-2 variants. Study background: Participants got Ad26.COV2.S intramuscularly, once or twice 56 days apart. Overall study findings and caveats: Responses of spike-specific T cells (both CD8+ and CD4+) reportedly showed substantial breadth after vaccination.

Details on this clone: What it binds is not known.

Produced via immunoSEQ multiplex PCR; TCRdb's table is partial and in-frame only. Found here are roughly 300,000 clones, about 88% of them singletons; the top ten hold 6.4%. Germline V gene data show CDR1 as DFQATT and CDR2 as SNEGSKA (reference sequence). Trimming took 3 bases from V and 1 from J, leaving 3 bases between them. The CDR3 runs 11 residues. Stated treatment: some 20 received Ad26.COV2.S at low or high dose, single or two shots; about five received placebo; per-sample allocation not given. Sampling occurred on day 63 after the first vaccine or placebo injection. Boston hosted the donor, who was an adult aged 18-55 years. Ad26.COV2.S expressed prefusion-stabilized spike from the original Wuhan strain.

The sequence was collected from a person aged 18-65 years who received the Ad26.COV2.S COVID-19 vaccine or a placebo. Sequencing was performed on peripheral blood, taken in a trial of Ad26.COV2.S vaccine versus placebo. The chain uses TRBV20-1 and TRBJ2-5; D is undetermined. The CDR3 bases are TGCAGTGCTAGGGCCCAAGAGACCCAGTACTTC. Translation: CSARAQETQYF.